A single sample gave rise to the 8 T cell receptor beta chains below, sequenced in a study of sequential checkpoint blockade in melanoma. Profiling relied on immunoSEQ multiplex PCR, and the TCRdb table lists in-frame clones only, not all of them. Of under 20,000 clones listed, around four fifths are singletons. Treatment meaning: randomized to nivolumab then ipilimumab (arm A) or the reverse (arm B). Sequenced material: CD8+ T cells sorted from blood (inferred from file names), taken from a patient given nivolumab and ipilimumab in sequence. The source of these receptors is a human donor with melanoma.

The V call is TRBV7-9, the J call TRBJ2-3; 8 bases match TRBD1. Germline values: CDR1 SEHNR, CDR2 FQNEAQ (reference sequence). The CDR3 extends over 16 amino acids. V lost 4 bases and J lost 2; bases outside the gene matches: 8. CDR3 DNA sequence: TGTGCCAGCAGCTCCCAGGGGGCCGAGCACACAGATACGCAGTATTTT. Protein sequence: CASSSQGAEHTDTQYF.

The J gene is TRBJ2-1, the V gene TRBV10-1; 9 nucleotides align to TRBD2. There are 15 residues in the CDR3. Germline V CDR1 and CDR2: WNHNN, SYGVQD (reference sequence). V lost 2 bases and J lost 4; bases outside the gene matches: 3. The CDR3 coding sequence is TGCGCCAGCAGTGAGACTAGCGGGCTGTACAATGAGCAGTTCTTC. As protein: CASSETSGLYNEQFF.

The J gene is TRBJ2-7, the V gene TRBV14; 8 bases fit TRBD1. The CDR3 totals 13 residues. The germline V gene encodes CDR1 SGHDN and CDR2 FVKESK. J gave up 7 bases and V 6 bases, and 8 bases lay outside the gene matches. CDR3 sequence: CASRSQGEREQYF. CDR3 nucleotide sequence: TGTGCCAGCAGATCACAGGGGGAGAGGGAGCAGTACTTC.

The V call is TRBV5-1, the J call TRBJ2-1; 11 nucleotides agree with TRBD2. V shed 5 bases, J shed 7 bases, and the junction held 8 bases outside the gene matches. CDR1 is SGHRS and CDR2 is YFSETQ in the germline V gene. CDR3 length: 15 residues. The DNA of the CDR3 is TGCGCCAGCAGGCTAGCGGGGGGCCTATGGAATGAGCAGTTCTTC. Its translation is CASRLAGGLWNEQFF.

The chain links TRBV10-3 to TRBJ2-5; 13 nucleotides align to TRBD2. Germline lookup yields CDR1 ENHRY and CDR2 SYGVKD. The CDR3 contains 16 residues. The J segment lost 2 bases and the V segment lost 8 bases, leaving 8 bases of the junction unmatched. For the CDR3, the DNA is TGTGCCATCTCGCTCCCGGGACTAGCGGGGCAAGAGACCCAGTACTTC. Translation: CAISLPGLAGQETQYF.

The chain couples TRBV9 to TRBJ2-1; TRBD2 agrees at 8 bases. Germline V CDR1 and CDR2: SGDLS, YYNGEE. The V and J ends lost 0 bases and 1 base, in that order; junction bases with no gene match: 6. CDR3 length: 17 residues. The CDR3 DNA sequence: TGTGCCAGCAGCGTAGCTCCCAAGCGGGAGTCCTACAATGAGCAGTTCTTC. It encodes CASSVAPKRESYNEQFF.

This clone was detected only a few times. The V and J genes are TRBV25-1 and TRBJ2-1; 8 positions match TRBD1. This CDR3 has 15 residues. J was trimmed by 8 bases and V by 3 bases; bases with no gene match: 9. Looked up from germline, CDR1 is MGHDK and CDR2 is SYGVNS. The CDR3: CASSENRGETDEQFF. Written as DNA, the CDR3 is TGTGCCAGCAGTGAGAACAGGGGGGAGACGGATGAGCAGTTCTTC.

The CDR3 is CASSVLQGRLSNQPQHF. For the CDR3, the DNA is TGTGCCAGCAGCGTACTACAGGGCAGACTTAGCAATCAGCCCCAGCATTTT. The chain employs TRBV28 and TRBJ1-5; D perhaps matches TRBD1 (6 bases). This CDR3 is 17 amino acids long. Trimming stripped 6 bases from V and 0 bases from J, with 18 bases between. The germline CDR1 and CDR2 sequences are MDHEN and SYDVKM.